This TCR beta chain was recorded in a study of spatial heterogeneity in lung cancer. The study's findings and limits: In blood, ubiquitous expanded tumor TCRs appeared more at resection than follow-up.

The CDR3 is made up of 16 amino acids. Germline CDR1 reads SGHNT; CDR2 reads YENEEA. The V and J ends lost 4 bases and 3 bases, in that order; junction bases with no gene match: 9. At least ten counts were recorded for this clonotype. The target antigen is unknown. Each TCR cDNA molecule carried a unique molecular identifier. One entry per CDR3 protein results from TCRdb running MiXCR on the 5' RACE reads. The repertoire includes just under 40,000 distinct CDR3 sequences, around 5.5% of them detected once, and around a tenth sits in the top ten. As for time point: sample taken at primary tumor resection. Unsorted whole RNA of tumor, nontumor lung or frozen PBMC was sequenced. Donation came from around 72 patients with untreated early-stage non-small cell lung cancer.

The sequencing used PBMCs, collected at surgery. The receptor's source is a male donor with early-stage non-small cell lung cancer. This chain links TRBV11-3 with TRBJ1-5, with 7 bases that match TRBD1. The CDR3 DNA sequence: TGTGCCAGCAGCTCTCGACAGGGAGTCTCCAATCAGCCCCAGCATTTT. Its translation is CASSSRQGVSNQPQHF.